Presented here are 2 T cell receptor beta chains from one specimen sequenced in a study of shared T cell receptors in the human thymus. Method: immunoSEQ multiplex PCR; TCRdb's copy keeps in-frame clones and lacks some. The repertoire has more than 550,000 clones, about 89% of them found once; the top ten carry under 0.01%. The same data also went into a second study, on human thymus T cells.

Sequenced material: thymocytes. Source of these receptors: a boy in the first two years of life with a congenital heart defect.

V usage is TRBV12-5 and J usage is TRBJ1-1; D is possibly TRBD1 (6 bases). Between the trimmed V and J ends, which lost 6 bases and 10 bases, there was a span of 15 bases. CDR1 is LGHNT and CDR2 is FRNRAP in the germline V gene. The CDR3 runs to 12 residues. The CDR3 DNA reads as TGTGCTAGTGGGAAAAACAGGGTAGGAGCTTTCTTT. Its translation: CASGKNRVGAFF.

The chain links TRBV19 to TRBJ2-7; possibly TRBD2 for D (6 bases). The germline CDR1 and CDR2 sequences are LNHDA and SQIVND (reference sequence). Trimming removed 6 bases at V and 1 base at J, with 13 bases between. This CDR3 is 14 amino acids long. CDR3 in DNA: TGTGCCAGTAGCAGGAGCGGGCTATCCTACGAGCAGTACTTC. This gives the protein CASSRSGLSYEQYF.